The 28 T cell receptor beta chains listed next were all sequenced from one sample in a study of T cell responses to AZD1222 COVID-19 vaccine. The data were produced by immunoSEQ multiplex PCR, yet TCRdb's version contains in-frame clones alone and is incomplete. Of 150,000 to 160,000 clones listed, under 95% are singletons. The starting material was peripheral blood, obtained on day 0 of AZD1222 vaccination. The receptors stem from an adult in good health.

This clone showed up just a few times. The chain uses TRBV30 and TRBJ1-3; D gene uncertain. CDR3 length equals 13 residues. Germline CDR1 reads GTSNPN; CDR2 reads SVGIG (reference sequence). The V gene lost 1 base and the J gene lost 1 base, with 5 bases spanning the gap. The CDR3 here is CAWSGRSGNTIYF. CDR3 nucleotides: TGTGCCTGGAGTGGGAGATCTGGAAACACCATATATTTT. The variable domain in full, with the rest retrieved from reference TRBV30 and TRBJ1-3, is SQTIHQWPATLVQPVGSPLSLECTVEGTSNPNLYWYRQAAGRGLQLLFYSVGIGQISSEVPQNLSASRPQDRQFILSSKKLLLSDSGFYLCAWSGRSGNTIYFGEGSWLTVV.

The chain recombines TRBV5-8 with TRBJ1-6, with 11 bases identical to TRBD1. CDR1 is SGHTS and CDR2 is YDEGEE in the germline V gene. The CDR3 loop spans 16 amino acids. V dropped 4 bases and J dropped 7; count of bases not matched to a gene: 7. CDR3 protein: CASSPPGTGGNSPLHF. The CDR3 DNA follows: TGTGCCAGCAGCCCCCCCGGGACAGGGGGGAATTCACCCCTCCACTTT.

This clone came up once. The chain uses TRBV5-1 and TRBJ1-5; D unclear. V lost 6 bases and J 1 base, leaving 14 bases between the germline ends. Germline V gene data show CDR1 as SGHRS and CDR2 as YFSETQ. The CDR3 consists of 15 residues. CDR3 sequence (DNA): TGCGCCAGCACCGACACCCGTGGCAGCAATCAGCCCCAGCATTTT. This gives the protein CASTDTRGSNQPQHF.

The CDR3 spells CASSQYAGGTGELFF. The CDR3 DNA reads as TGCGCCAGCAGCCAATACGCGGGAGGCACCGGGGAGCTGTTTTTT. The chain employs TRBV4-3 and TRBJ2-2; 8 bases line up with TRBD2. The CDR3 has 15 residues. V was pared by 2 bases and J by 4 bases, with 3 bases of the junction left unmatched. In germline, CDR1 is LGHNA, CDR2 YSLEER.

The J gene is TRBJ1-2, the V gene TRBV2; 7 bases line up with TRBD1. The germline V gene encodes CDR1 SNHLY and CDR2 FYNNEI. This CDR3 has 13 amino acids. With V trimmed by 6 bases and J by 7 bases, 8 bases remained unmatched. The CDR3 sequence: CASRGEQGSGYTF. The CDR3 region has the DNA TGTGCCAGCAGGGGGGAACAGGGGAGTGGCTACACCTTC.

This chain connects TRBV2 to TRBJ2-7; D possibly corresponds to TRBD1 (5 bases). Germline values: CDR1 SNHLY, CDR2 FYNNEI. V was pared by 9 bases and J by 2 bases, with 8 bases between. The CDR3 spans 11 residues. The CDR3 DNA follows: TGTGCCAGTCAGGGAACCTACGAGCAGTACTTC. Its protein product is CASQGTYEQYF.

This clone was counted a single time. The DNA for the CDR3 is TGTGCCAGCAGTTTAGGGGCGAACACTGAAGCTTTCTTT. Residues: CASSLGANTEAFF. The chain joins TRBV2 to TRBJ1-1, with TRBD1 as a possible D gene (5 bases). Germline CDR1 and CDR2: SNHLY and FYNNEI. This CDR3 contains 13 residues. Trimming took off 5 bases at V and 1 base at J, with 8 bases between the two ends.

The chain uses TRBV30 and TRBJ1-1; D possibly corresponds to TRBD1 (6 bases). V lost 5 bases and J lost 11, with 15 bases in between. The CDR3 loop spans 11 amino acids. Germline V gene lookup returns CDR1 GTSNPN and CDR2 SVGIG (reference sequence). CDR3 residues: CAWVGGALAFF. CDR3 coding DNA: TGTGCCTGGGTGGGGGGGGCGCTGGCTTTCTTT.

This clone was observed once. The chain joins TRBV11-3 to TRBJ1-1, with no clear D. This CDR3 is built from 13 residues. The ends were cut back, 5 bases at V and 1 base at J, with 8 bases in the middle. Germline V CDR1 and CDR2: SGHNT, YENEEA. CDR3: CASSPPPNTEAFF. CDR3 coding DNA: TGTGCCAGCAGCCCCCCCCCGAACACTGAAGCTTTCTTT. Combining the CDR3 with reference TRBV11-3 and TRBJ1-1 gives the whole variable domain EAGVVQSPRYKIIEKKQPVAFWCNPISGHNTLYWYLQNLGQGPELLIRYENEEAVDDSQLPKDRFSAERLKGVDSTLKIQPAELGDSAVYLCASSPPPNTEAFFGQGTRLTVV.

The chain carries TRBV18 and TRBJ2-5; TRBD2 aligns across 9 bases. Losses at the gene ends were 4 bases for V and 1 base for J; bases not matched to a gene: 4. Germline V gene data show CDR1 as KGHSH and CDR2 as LQKENI. The CDR3 is 15 amino acids. In nucleotides, the CDR3 is TGTGCCAGCTCACTGATAGCGGGGGCCCAAGAGACCCAGTACTTC. Protein product: CASSLIAGAQETQYF.

V usage is TRBV6-2 or TRBV6-3 and J usage is TRBJ1-5; the D gene is possibly TRBD1 (5 bases). This CDR3 region has 16 residues. V lost 4 bases, J lost 7 bases, and 20 bases lay in between. Germline lookup yields CDR1 MNHEY and CDR2 SVGEGT. CDR3 protein: CASSSTTAPTGQPQHF. The DNA of the CDR3 is TGTGCCAGCAGTTCAACGACAGCCCCAACGGGGCAGCCCCAGCATTTT.

This CDR3 is CASSQGLAGVNEQFF. The CDR3 nucleotides read TGCGCCAGCAGCCAAGGCCTAGCGGGAGTCAATGAGCAGTTCTTC. The chain joins TRBV4-1 to TRBJ2-1; 10 bases fit TRBD2. V trimming: 1 base; J trimming: 6 bases; junction bases outside the gene matches: 3. The CDR3 is made up of 15 amino acids. Per the germline V gene, CDR1 is MGHRA and CDR2 is YSYEKL.

This clone was found a few times. The gene calls are TRBV10-3 and TRBJ2-1; D unresolved. This CDR3 contains 13 residues. Trimming removed 6 bases from V and 7 bases from J, with 13 bases in between. Germline CDR1 is ENHRY and CDR2 is SYGVKD. CDR3 DNA: TGTGCCATCAGCCGCAATACGGAGAATGAGCAGTTCTTC. Translating it yields CAISRNTENEQFF.

This chain's CDR3 is CASSVVGGGPTEAFF. In DNA, the CDR3 is TGTGCCAGCAGCGTAGTGGGAGGGGGCCCCACTGAAGCTTTCTTT. The chain is built from TRBV9 and TRBJ1-1; 7 bases are shared with TRBD1. CDR1 and CDR2 from the germline V gene are SGDLS and YYNGEE. V dropped 0 bases and J dropped 4; count of bases not matched to a gene: 6. This CDR3 contains 15 residues.

The chain links TRBV28 to TRBJ1-5; D is unclear. The germline CDR1 and CDR2 sequences are MDHEN and SYDVKM. The V end was cut by 3 bases, the J end by 6 bases, with 6 bases between. The CDR3 extends over 12 amino acids. The CDR3 loop reads CASSFFPQPQHF. DNA of the CDR3: TGTGCCAGCAGTTTCTTCCCTCAGCCCCAGCATTTT.

The genes are TRBV5-5 and TRBJ1-3, with TRBD1 as a possible D gene (6 bases). V dropped 0 bases and J dropped 4 bases, with 17 bases sitting between them. The germline V gene has CDR1 SGHKS and CDR2 YYEKEE (reference sequence). The CDR3 consists of 17 residues. This CDR3 is CASSLGPGDMGGNTIYF. CDR3 in DNA: TGTGCCAGCAGCTTGGGGCCGGGGGACATGGGGGGAAACACCATATATTTT.

V gene TRBV4-2 combines with J gene TRBJ2-6; TRBD1 agrees at 10 bases. Germline lookup yields CDR1 LGHNA and CDR2 YNFKEQ. V lost 0 bases, J lost 2 bases, and 7 bases stayed unmatched. The CDR3 spans 19 residues. The CDR3: CASSQETGGLHAGANVLTF. CDR3 bases: TGTGCCAGCAGCCAAGAGACAGGGGGCCTTCATGCTGGGGCCAACGTCCTGACTTTC.

The chain uses TRBV20-1 and TRBJ1-1; D uncertain. Germline CDR1 is DFQATT and CDR2 is SNEGSKA (reference sequence). Between the trimmed V and J ends, which lost 3 bases and 3 bases, there was a span of 5 bases. This CDR3 is 11 amino acids long. As DNA, the CDR3 is TGCAGTGCTAGTTTGGACACTGAAGCTTTCTTT. As protein: CSASLDTEAFF.

This chain links TRBV5-4 with TRBJ1-6; the match to TRBD1 covers 7 bases. The CDR3 sequence is 15 residues long. With 3 bases clipped from V and 9 bases from J, the junction kept 9 bases outside the gene matches. Germline CDR1 and CDR2: SGHNT and YYREEE (reference sequence). The CDR3 reads CASSWTGGGGSPLHF. The DNA of the CDR3 is TGTGCCAGCAGCTGGACAGGCGGCGGCGGTTCACCCCTCCACTTT.

The chain couples TRBV7-2 to TRBJ1-2; TRBD1 might be the D (5 bases). Trimming took off 0 bases at V and 8 bases at J, with 16 bases between the two ends. This CDR3 has 15 residues. The germline V gene encodes CDR1 SGHTA and CDR2 FQGNSA. The DNA for the CDR3 is TGTGCCAGCAGCTTAGCGGGACCTAGCCCGGGGGGCTACACCTTC. It is translated as CASSLAGPSPGGYTF.

The chain couples TRBV4-3 to TRBJ2-1, with 13 bases fitting TRBD2. The V and J ends lost 1 base and 8 bases, in that order; junction bases with no gene match: 8. The CDR3 contains 17 residues. Germline CDR1 LGHNA, CDR2 YSLEER. The CDR3 DNA reads as TGCGCCAGCAGCCAAGTCCCCCGACTAGCGGGGGGACATGAGCAGTTCTTC. Translated: CASSQVPRLAGGHEQFF.

The chain uses TRBV7-3 and TRBJ2-2; TRBD1 is a possible D gene (5 bases). Germline assignment: CDR1 SGHTA and CDR2 FQGTGA. The CDR3 runs 16 residues. V lost 2 bases and J 2 bases, leaving 12 bases between the germline ends. The DNA of the CDR3 is TGTGCCAGCAGCTTAGATGCAACAGGAAACACCGGGGAGCTGTTTTTT. Translating gives CASSLDATGNTGELFF. Full variable domain (remainder filled in from reference TRBV7-3 and TRBJ2-2): GAGVSQTPSNKVTEKGKYVELRCDPISGHTALYWYRQSLGQGPEFLIYFQGTGAADDSGLPNDRFFAVRPEGSVSTLKIQRTERGDSAVYLCASSLDATGNTGELFFGEGSRLTVL.

This clone was counted only a few times. The rearrangement links TRBV2 to TRBJ1-3; D not resolved. The CDR3 has 14 amino acids. The germline gives CDR1 SNHLY, CDR2 FYNNEI. Trimming removed 5 bases from V and 2 bases from J, with 10 bases in between. Here the CDR3 reads CASSRGGAGNTIYF. The CDR3 DNA reads TGTGCCAGCAGTCGCGGAGGAGCTGGAAACACCATATATTTT.

The chain couples TRBV7-8 to TRBJ2-7; D unclear. The germline CDR1 and CDR2 sequences are SGHVS and FQNEAQ. This CDR3 comprises 12 residues. V was clipped by 1 base and J by 6 bases, with 7 bases between them. The CDR3 DNA is TGTGCCAGCAGCTTAGGGGGTGCCGAGCAGTACTTC. Its translation is CASSLGGAEQYF.

This clone was counted only a few times. V usage is TRBV3-1 (or the pseudogene TRBV3-2) and J usage is TRBJ1-4; D might be TRBD1 (6 bases). Trimming cost V 0 bases and J 8 bases, with 10 bases left between them. CDR1 and CDR2 (germline): LGHDT, YNNKEL (reference sequence). The CDR3 is 14 amino acids. The DNA for the CDR3 is TGTGCCAGCAGCCAAGATAGTACAGGGGAAAAACTGTTTTTT. This sequence encodes CASSQDSTGEKLFF.

The gene calls are TRBV10-3 and TRBJ1-3, with unresolved D. This CDR3 region has 12 residues. CDR1 and CDR2 (germline): ENHRY, SYGVKD. Trimming removed 11 bases at V and 4 bases at J, with 12 bases between. CDR3 in amino acids: CAVGELGNTIYF. CDR3 nucleotides: TGTGCCGTCGGGGAGCTCGGAAACACCATATATTTT.

The chain joins TRBV28 to TRBJ1-5, with D unresolved. CDR1 and CDR2 from the germline V gene are MDHEN and SYDVKM. Trimming shortened V by 3 bases and J by 3 bases, and 12 bases separated the two germline ends. This CDR3 has 15 amino acids. The CDR3 nucleotides read TGTGCCAGCAGTTTTTTCTCCGCAAACAATCAGCCCCAGCATTTT. This translates into CASSFFSANNQPQHF.

The chain uses TRBV3-1 (or the pseudogene TRBV3-2) and TRBJ2-2; TRBD2 agrees at 11 bases. The ends lost 4 bases at V and 4 bases at J; junction bases unmatched: 5. The germline V gene has CDR1 LGHDT and CDR2 YNNKEL (reference sequence). The CDR3 covers 16 residues. For the CDR3, the DNA is TGTGCCAGCAGCCTGAATAGCGGGAGGGCCACCGGGGAGCTGTTTTTT. Protein: CASSLNSGRATGELFF.